This T cell receptor beta chain appears in the sequencing data of a study of blood T cells in healthy people across ages. In germline, CDR1 is SGHTA, CDR2 FQGNSA. This CDR3 region has 13 residues. Trimming took 5 bases from V and 6 from J, leaving 13 bases between them. Primers used in a second PCR of roughly 6 to 11 cycles were a sample-barcoded 5' primer and a J-beta primer mix. Each sample yielded at least 3 million CDR3-containing paired-end reads. TCRdb analysed the 5' RACE reads with MiXCR anew, one entry per CDR3 protein. The sample includes roughly 640,000 distinct CDR3 sequences, less than 35% of them seen just once. Broader study findings: Diversity estimates from one million T cells were considered underestimates. Long-lived donors carried more naive CD4+ cells and greater diversity than aged donors.

This clonotype was observed many times. Antigen: not known. The chain recombines TRBV7-2 with TRBJ1-2; no clear D gene. The sequenced sample consisted of blood. The sequence came from a woman of 80 years or more in good health. The CDR3 region is CASSLSRQDGYTF. The CDR3 coding sequence is TGTGCCAGCAGCCTGAGCCGGCAAGATGGCTACACCTTC.